The 25 T cell receptor beta chains reported below all come from one sample, sequenced in a study of blood T cell repertoires in COVID-19. Method: immunoSEQ multiplex PCR; TCRdb's copy keeps in-frame clones and lacks some. In the table there are roughly 520,000 clones, approximately 90% of which are singletons. Sequences were obtained from PBMCs or T cells enriched from blood (not recorded which). These receptors all stem from a woman aged 40 to 49 who had recovered from COVID-19.

The genes are TRBV7-8 and TRBJ2-1; a weak D match, TRBD1 (6 bases). The CDR3 runs 14 residues. Germline CDR1 SGHVS, CDR2 FQNEAQ. V shed 1 base and J shed 5 bases, with 9 bases lying between them. CDR3 DNA sequence: TGTGCCAGCAGCTTAGTCCGGACAGACAATGAGCAGTTCTTC. Translated: CASSLVRTDNEQFF.

This clone was seen only once. The chain joins TRBV6-2 or TRBV6-3 to TRBJ2-7; 11 nucleotides line up with TRBD2. The CDR3 sequence is 16 residues long. Germline V gives CDR1 MNHEY, CDR2 SVGEGT. V lost 2 bases and J lost 2; bases outside the gene matches: 5. DNA of the CDR3: TGTGCCAGCAGTTACGTGGGACTAGCGGCCGCCTACGAGCAGTACTTC. It is translated as CASSYVGLAAAYEQYF.

This clone was found many times. The chain has TRBV11-2 and TRBJ2-5; 12 bases map to TRBD1. This CDR3 is built from 16 residues. Germline CDR1 SGHAT, CDR2 FQNNGV. The V and J ends lost 2 bases and 5 bases, in that order; junction bases with no gene match: 6. CDR3 amino acids: CASSLRGQGARETQYF. In DNA, the CDR3 is TGTGCCAGCAGCTTACGGGGACAGGGGGCCCGTGAGACCCAGTACTTC.

This clone was found a few times. The sample has other DNA sequences that encode this CDR3 too. The genes are TRBV7-2 and TRBJ1-1; D gene uncertain. The CDR3 contains 13 residues. The ends were cut back, 1 base at V and 1 base at J, with 4 bases in the middle. Germline assignment: CDR1 SGHTA and CDR2 FQGNSA. The CDR3 reads CASSLDRNTEAFF. CDR3 nucleotides: TGTGCCAGCAGCTTAGACAGGAACACTGAAGCTTTCTTT.

This clone was found once. This rearrangement joins TRBV2 to TRBJ1-5; D is unclear. CDR3 size: 15 residues. Trimming took off 5 bases at V and 0 bases at J, with 11 bases between the two ends. Germline values: CDR1 SNHLY, CDR2 FYNNEI. The CDR3 reads CASSSAANSNQPQHF. The CDR3 DNA reads as TGTGCCAGCAGTAGCGCAGCTAATAGCAATCAGCCCCAGCATTTT.

This rearrangement joins TRBV5-1 to TRBJ2-2, with TRBD1 matching over 7 bases. The CDR3 runs to 15 residues. Germline CDR1 and CDR2: SGHRS and YFSETQ. With 0 bases clipped from V and 8 bases from J, the junction kept 7 bases outside the gene matches. Written as DNA, the CDR3 is TGCGCCAGCAGCTTGGCCGCCAGGGGGACGGGGGAGCTGTTTTTT. It codes for CASSLAARGTGELFF.

The rearrangement links TRBV14 to TRBJ2-7; 10 positions match TRBD1. In germline, CDR1 is SGHDN, CDR2 FVKESK. With V trimmed by 4 bases and J by 5 bases, 5 bases remained unmatched. This CDR3 region has 14 residues. The DNA of the CDR3 is TGTGCCAGCAGCCTCGCGGGACAGGGGAACGAGCAGTACTTC. It encodes CASSLAGQGNEQYF.

The chain recombines TRBV4-1 with TRBJ1-4, with D unresolved. With 5 bases removed from V and 0 bases from J, the gap between germline ends came to 7 bases. This CDR3 contains 14 residues. The germline V gene has CDR1 MGHRA and CDR2 YSYEKL. The CDR3 bases are TGCGCCAGCAGCTTGACTGCAACTAATGAAAAACTGTTTTTT. It translates to CASSLTATNEKLFF.

This chain links TRBV11-2 with TRBJ1-2; no reliable D call. Germline CDR1 reads SGHAT; CDR2 reads FQNNGV. The CDR3 length is 16 residues. Between the trimmed V and J ends, which lost 4 bases and 4 bases, there was a span of 19 bases. CDR3 DNA sequence: TGTGCCAGCAGCTCCGAGGAAGGCAAATACGGCTATGGCTACACCTTC. As protein: CASSSEEGKYGYGYTF.

With regard to this clone: Germline and junction disagree at one end, which may indicate a read error. The chain recombines TRBV6-6 with TRBJ2-7; the D gene is possibly TRBD1 (5 bases). The CDR3 is made up of 12 amino acids. CDR1 is MNHNY, CDR2 SVGAGI, per germline (reference sequence). The chain's CDR3 is CASSYSMTVDAF. The CDR3 nucleotides are TGTGCCAGCAGTTACTCGATGACAGTTGACGCCTTC.

V is TRBV15 and J is TRBJ1-4; TRBD1 agrees at 7 bases. This CDR3 is 15 amino acids long. Germline CDR1 and CDR2: LNHNV and YYDKDF (reference sequence). After removal of 1 base from V and 4 bases from J, the junction contained 3 bases not matched to a gene. The CDR3 DNA follows: TGTGCCACCAGCAGAGCAGGGACAGATAATGAAAAACTGTTTTTT. This sequence encodes CATSRAGTDNEKLFF.

The chain uses TRBV27 and TRBJ2-7; possibly TRBD2 for D (6 bases). The germline CDR1 and CDR2 sequences are MNHEY and SMNVEV (reference sequence). The CDR3 runs to 14 residues. The V and J ends lost 3 bases and 0 bases respectively, with 9 bases between them. CDR3 loop: CASSLLGGSYEQYF. CDR3 sequence (DNA): TGTGCCAGCAGTTTGTTGGGGGGCTCCTACGAGCAGTACTTC.

This clone has only one observation. The V call is TRBV29-1, the J call TRBJ1-1; unclear D gene. The CDR3 length is 13 residues. The germline gives CDR1 SQVTM, CDR2 ANQGSEA. V lost 0 bases, J lost 9 bases, and 14 bases lay in between. CDR3 region: CSVEEGLAEKAFF. The DNA of the CDR3 is TGCAGCGTTGAAGAGGGTCTTGCGGAAAAAGCTTTCTTT.

This sequence joins TRBV2 and TRBJ1-1, with no clear D. Germline V gene lookup returns CDR1 SNHLY and CDR2 FYNNEI. The CDR3 sequence is 11 residues long. Trimming pared 4 bases from V and 8 bases from J, leaving 8 bases between. The CDR3 region is CASSVRNEAFF. CDR3 bases: TGTGCCAGCAGTGTTAGAAACGAAGCTTTCTTT.

A remark on this clone: One junction end does not reproduce the germline sequence, and a read error may be involved. Additional DNA sequences in this sample encode the identical CDR3. This sequence joins TRBV12-3 or TRBV12-4 and TRBJ1-2; no firm D call. This CDR3 has 13 residues. The CDR3 protein is CASSPSSFEGYTF. The DNA for the CDR3 is TGTGCCAGCAGTCCTTCCTCATTTGAGGGCTATACCTTC.

The chain couples TRBV25-1 to TRBJ1-1; D gene unclear. Germline CDR1 MGHDK, CDR2 SYGVNS. The CDR3 is made up of 15 amino acids. V was trimmed by 2 bases and J by 1 base, leaving 11 bases between them. The DNA for the CDR3 is TGTGCCAGCAGTGAAGAAGCAGGATCGAACACTGAAGCTTTCTTT. It encodes CASSEEAGSNTEAFF.

The chain couples TRBV7-2 to TRBJ1-3; no firm D call. Trimming took off 5 bases at V and 0 bases at J, with 20 bases between the two ends. The CDR3 sequence is 18 residues long. Germline lookup yields CDR1 SGHTA and CDR2 FQGNSA. The CDR3 bases are TGTGCCAGCAGCCCCAGGCCGGCAGGCCTTAGCTCTGGAAACACCATATATTTT. This codes for CASSPRPAGLSSGNTIYF.

This chain uses TRBV12-3 or TRBV12-4 with TRBJ2-7, with a tentative D call TRBD1 (6 bases). CDR3 length: 13 residues. V was pared by 6 bases and J by 2 bases, with 11 bases between. CDR3 bases: TGTGCCAGCAGAACAGGGAATGCCTACGAGCAGTACTTC. It yields the protein CASRTGNAYEQYF.

This clone came up once. The rearrangement joins TRBV3-1 (or the pseudogene TRBV3-2) to TRBJ1-3; 7 bases are shared with TRBD1. The CDR3 spans 19 residues. Per germline, CDR1 LGHDT and CDR2 YNNKEL (reference sequence). The V segment lost 0 bases and the J segment 0 bases; nucleotides outside the gene matches: 11. CDR3 sequence reads: CASSQDSGGQFLSGNTIYF. CDR3 in DNA: TGTGCCAGCAGCCAAGATTCAGGGGGACAGTTTCTCTCTGGAAACACCATATATTTT.

V and J are TRBV6-6 and TRBJ2-4; D possibly corresponds to TRBD2 (5 bases). Germline V lookup: CDR1 MNHNY, CDR2 SVGAGI (reference sequence). Trimming removed 4 bases at V and 0 bases at J, with 10 bases between. The CDR3 totals 15 residues. This chain's CDR3 is CASSLRGLAKNIQYF. The CDR3 coding sequence is TGTGCCAGCAGTTTGCGAGGGCTAGCCAAAAACATTCAGTACTTC.

The chain has TRBV7-8 and TRBJ1-1; 9 bases match TRBD1. Trimming took 1 base from V and 10 from J; bases not matched to a gene: 10. Germline V gene lookup returns CDR1 SGHVS and CDR2 FQNEAQ. The CDR3 has 15 residues. CDR3 nucleotide sequence: TGTGCCAGCAGCTTAGAACGGACAGGGGTTTTGGGAGCTTTCTTT. Its protein is CASSLERTGVLGAFF.

V is TRBV12-3 or TRBV12-4 and J is TRBJ1-5; 7 bases fit TRBD1. J was trimmed by 6 bases and V by 3 bases; bases with no gene match: 2. CDR3 length equals 13 residues. The CDR3 is CASSLTGFQPQHF. The CDR3 DNA sequence: TGTGCCAGCAGTTTGACAGGGTTTCAGCCCCAGCATTTT.

The genes are TRBV5-8 and TRBJ1-2, with D perhaps TRBD1 (5 bases). The CDR3 covers 14 residues. V was cut by 0 bases and J by 3 bases, with 9 bases left in between. The germline gives CDR1 SGHTS, CDR2 YDEGEE. This chain's CDR3 is CASSLAGSDYGYTF. In nucleotides, the CDR3 is TGTGCCAGCAGCTTGGCAGGGTCCGACTATGGCTACACCTTC.

The gene calls are TRBV12-3 or TRBV12-4 and TRBJ1-2; a weak D match, TRBD1 (5 bases). The CDR3 is 13 amino acids. The V gene lost 4 bases and the J gene lost 1 base, with 7 bases spanning the gap. For the CDR3, the DNA is TGTGCCAGCAGTTGGGGCGGTAACTATGGCTACACCTTC. The encoded protein is CASSWGGNYGYTF.

The CDR3 nucleotides read TGTGCCAGCAGCCAAGATCGGTTGGGGGGTGAAGACTATGGCTACACCTTC. Encoded protein: CASSQDRLGGEDYGYTF. V is TRBV14 and J is TRBJ1-2; a possible D gene is TRBD1 (5 bases). Germline values: CDR1 SGHDN, CDR2 FVKESK. The CDR3 contains 17 residues. V was clipped by 0 bases and J by 3 bases, with 17 bases between them.